The rows below give T cell receptor beta chains drawn from one sample of a study of CD8+CD57+ T cells in acquired aplastic anemia. Each CDR3 protein is one row after TCRdb ran MiXCR on the reads. The profile shows around 50,000 distinct CDR3 sequences, roughly 69% of them singletons. Input material: sorted CD4+, CD8+, or CD8+CD57+ T cells (not recorded which) from PBMCs. These receptors originate from a human donor in good health, serving as a control. The CDR3 runs from the conserved cysteine through the conserved F or W. The order of the fields is V gene, clone size, D gene, J gene, CDR3 protein, CDR3 DNA. A D gene is named only where the DNA matches it firmly. The size field is filled for only some rows; it gives once, few, many or a size class.

>TRBV11-1|NA|TRBD1|TRBJ1-2
CASSLWGQGARDGYTF
TGTGCCAGCAGCTTATGGGGACAGGGGGCGAGAGATGGCTACACCTTC
>TRBV29-1|NA|NA|TRBJ2-7
CSVEVPKANTYEQYF
TGCAGCGTTGAGGTGCCCAAGGCAAATACCTACGAGCAGTACTTC
>TRBV19|NA|TRBD1|TRBJ1-6
CASSDRAYNSPLHF
TGTGCCAGCAGCGACAGGGCTTATAATTCACCCCTCCACTTT
>TRBV20-1|NA|NA|TRBJ2-1
CSAFQGNHEQFF
TGCAGTGCTTTCCAAGGGAACCATGAGCAGTTCTTC
>TRBV19|NA|NA|TRBJ1-5
CASSRGDGQPQHF
TGTGCCAGTTCGCGGGGGGACGGTCAGCCCCAGCATTTT
>TRBV7-6|NA|NA|TRBJ2-2
CASSLRTTGELFF
TGTGCCAGCAGCTTAAGGACTACCGGGGAGCTGTTTTTT
>TRBV2|NA|NA|TRBJ1-1
CASSVGNPMNTEAFF
TGTGCCAGCAGTGTAGGGAACCCCATGAACACTGAAGCTTTCTTT
>TRBV24-1|NA|TRBD1|TRBJ2-3
CATSGFSRDRDTDTQYF
TGTGCCACCAGTGGCTTCAGCCGGGACAGGGATACAGATACGCAGTATTTT
>TRBV6-4|many|NA|TRBJ2-3
CASSDTGTSGTDTQYF
TGTGCCAGCAGTGACACGGGAACCTCTGGCACAGATACGCAGTATTTT
>TRBV2|NA|NA|TRBJ1-2
CASSAQDYGYTF
TGTGCCAGCAGTGCGCAGGACTATGGCTACACCTTC
>TRBV12-3/TRBV12-4|NA|NA|TRBJ2-7
CASSSFGGSPYEQYF
TGTGCCAGCAGTTCATTTGGGGGGAGTCCCTACGAGCAGTACTTC
>TRBV7-2|NA|NA|TRBJ1-3
CASRSTRNTIYF
TGTGCCAGCAGGTCTACCCGTAACACCATATATTTT
>TRBV29-1|medium-sized|NA|TRBJ1-1
CSVAPGNTEAFF
TGCAGCGTTGCCCCTGGGAACACTGAAGCTTTCTTT